This T cell receptor beta chain was identified in a study of blood T cell repertoires in COVID-19. Study-level background: The United States, Italy and Spain supplied acute and convalescent COVID-19 samples.

Looked up from germline, CDR1 is KGHSH and CDR2 is LQKENI. This CDR3 is built from 17 residues. Losses at the gene ends were 3 bases for V and 8 bases for J; bases not matched to a gene: 9. Recruits, aged about 18 to 95 years, lived in 20 to 30 US areas. Using immunoSEQ multiplex PCR, the repertoire was profiled, and TCRdb retains in-frame clones only, with some absent. The table shows fewer than 600,000 clones, with over 75% occurring only once. Input material: PBMCs or T cells enriched from blood (not recorded which). The clonotype originates from a woman in her thirties or forties who had recovered from COVID-19. The chain couples TRBV18 to TRBJ1-6, with TRBD1 matching 11 bases. The CDR3 DNA is TGTGCCAGCTCACCGAGGACAGGGGGCTTGACCGATTCACCCCTCCACTTT. Translating it yields CASSPRTGGLTDSPLHF.